This T cell receptor beta chain was identified in a study of shared clonotypes between healthy human individuals. TCRdb keeps only in-frame clones here, not all; method: immunoSEQ multiplex PCR. The sample contains approximately 500,000 clones, approximately 79% of which appear only once. Study-level points and caveats: An effect of sequencing depth on clonotype sharing among donors was expected.

Donors were healthy HIV-negative adults without recently reported acute infections or vaccinations. Caucasian adults residing in Nashville, Tennessee made up all the donors. About this clone itself: Its antigen is unknown.

The germline CDR1 and CDR2 sequences are SGHTA and FQGTGA. The CDR3 is 14 residues long. V lost 2 bases, J lost 2 bases, and 6 bases lay in between. The specimen sequenced was PBMCs. This chain joins TRBV7-3 and TRBJ2-2; D gene unclear. This sequence was found in a woman aged 40 to 55 in good health. Some clones in this sample may be carry-over from other donors' samples. The chain's CDR3 is CASSLRRNTGELFF. The CDR3 region has the DNA TGTGCCAGCAGCTTACGACGCAACACCGGGGAGCTGTTTTTT.